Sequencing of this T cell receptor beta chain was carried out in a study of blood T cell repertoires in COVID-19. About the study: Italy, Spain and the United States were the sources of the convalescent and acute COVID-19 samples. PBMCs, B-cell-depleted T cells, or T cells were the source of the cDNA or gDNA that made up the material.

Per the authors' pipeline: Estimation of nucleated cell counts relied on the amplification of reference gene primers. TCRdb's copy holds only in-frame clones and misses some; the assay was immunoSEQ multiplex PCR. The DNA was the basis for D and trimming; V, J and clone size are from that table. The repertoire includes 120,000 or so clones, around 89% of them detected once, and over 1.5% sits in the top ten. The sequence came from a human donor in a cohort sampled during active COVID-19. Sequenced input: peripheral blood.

The CDR3 bases are TGCAGCGCGATAGAAGAGACCCAGTACTTC. Translated: CSAIEETQYF. The V gene is TRBV29-1, the J gene TRBJ2-5, with D unresolved. The length of the CDR3 is 10 residues. Germline-derived CDR1 and CDR2 are SQVTM and ANQGSEA. V was pared by 7 bases and J by 3 bases, with 6 bases between. The full variable domain, rest sourced from reference TRBV29-1 and TRBJ2-5, is SAVISQKPSRDICQRGTSLTIQCQVDSQVTMMFWYRQQPGQSLTLIATANQGSEATYESGFVIDKFPISRPNLTFSTLTVSNMSPEDSSIYLCSAIEETQYFGPGTRLLVL.